The entry that follows covers one TCR beta chain sequence. The data stem from a study of blood T cells in healthy people across ages. With a J-beta primer mix and a sample-barcoded 5' primer, a second PCR ran 7 to 11 cycles. MiXCR was run by TCRdb on the 5' RACE reads, yielding one entry per CDR3 protein. The sample contains 710,000 or so distinct CDR3 sequences, 22% of which appear only once. V lost 2 bases to trimming and J lost 6 bases, with 16 bases between them. The CDR3 extends over 15 amino acids. Per germline, CDR1 SGHAT and CDR2 FQNNGV. The V and J genes are TRBV11-2 and TRBJ1-2; D possibly corresponds to TRBD1 (5 bases). Sequenced material: blood. The sequence came from a man between 65 and 80 years old in good health. CDR3 amino acids: CASSLHPGTQDGYTF. The CDR3, as DNA: TGTGCCAGCAGCTTACATCCGGGGACCCAGGATGGCTACACCTTC.